One and the same sample provided the 9 T cell receptor beta chains below, sequenced in a study of shared clonotypes between healthy human individuals. This table comes from immunoSEQ multiplex PCR, and its TCRdb copy is limited to in-frame clones, with some not included. This sample has around 430,000 clones, with around 75% found just once. The sample comprised PBMCs. These receptors originate from a woman between 40 and 55 years old in good health. Some clones in this sample may be carry-over from other donors' samples.

This clone turned up a few times. The chain joins TRBV28 to TRBJ1-6; 11 positions match TRBD1. The germline V gene encodes CDR1 MDHEN and CDR2 SYDVKM. CDR3 length: 15 residues. The ends lost 6 bases at V and 8 bases at J; junction bases unmatched: 6. In nucleotides, the CDR3 is TGTGCCAGCAGCCCCGTGGGACAGGGGGATTCACCCCTCCACTTT. Its translation is CASSPVGQGDSPLHF.

The chain recombines TRBV30 with TRBJ2-1, with 7 bases matching TRBD1. V lost 5 bases to trimming and J lost 3 bases; unmatched junction nucleotides: 7. CDR1 GTSNPN and CDR2 SVGIG come from the germline V gene (reference sequence). There are 14 residues in the CDR3. CDR3 in amino acids: CAWHRDRFYNEQFF. CDR3 bases: TGTGCCTGGCACCGGGACAGATTCTACAATGAGCAGTTCTTC. The full variable domain, with the rest looked up from reference TRBV30 and TRBJ2-1, is SQTIHQWPATLVQPVGSPLSLECTVEGTSNPNLYWYRQAAGRGLQLLFYSVGIGQISSEVPQNLSASRPQDRQFILSSKKLLLSDSGFYLCAWHRDRFYNEQFFGPGTRLTVL.

This chain joins TRBV7-9 and TRBJ2-1; possible D gene TRBD2, 6 bases. Germline V gene data show CDR1 as SEHNR and CDR2 as FQNEAQ (reference sequence). V lost 1 base, J lost 15 bases, and 19 bases lay in between. The CDR3 totals 14 residues. The CDR3 loop is CASSLDLYGSRWFF. CDR3 DNA: TGTGCCAGCAGCTTAGATTTATACGGGAGCCGGTGGTTCTTC.

This chain links TRBV19 with TRBJ2-1, with 10 bases fitting TRBD1. Germline V gene sequence: CDR1 LNHDA, CDR2 SQIVND (reference sequence). J was trimmed by 4 bases and V by 2 bases; bases with no gene match: 5. The CDR3 has 16 residues. This chain's CDR3 is CASSIMGTGAYNEQFF. The CDR3 DNA is TGTGCCAGTAGTATAATGGGGACAGGGGCTTACAATGAGCAGTTCTTC.

The chain carries TRBV5-1 and TRBJ2-7; 9 bases align to TRBD1. The CDR3 is made up of 18 amino acids. With V trimmed by 3 bases and J by 2 bases, 15 bases remained unmatched. CDR1 and CDR2 (germline): SGHRS, YFSETQ. The DNA of the CDR3 is TGCGCCAGCAGCTCATGGGGGGGACAGGGAGACTCCCCCTACGAGCAGTACTTC. Its protein product is CASSSWGGQGDSPYEQYF.

About this clone itself: Within the sample, other DNA sequences also encode this same CDR3. The chain recombines TRBV5-1 with TRBJ2-5; 7 bases agree with TRBD1. Germline lookup yields CDR1 SGHRS and CDR2 YFSETQ. Losses at the gene ends were 2 bases for V and 5 bases for J; bases not matched to a gene: 3. The CDR3 is made up of 13 amino acids. The CDR3 coding sequence is TGCGCCAGCAGCTTAGGGGGCTGGGAGACCCAGTACTTC. It codes for CASSLGGWETQYF.

In this sample, this clone turned up a few times. V gene TRBV5-1 combines with J gene TRBJ2-5; 7 positions agree with TRBD1. Germline V gene lookup returns CDR1 SGHRS and CDR2 YFSETQ. The CDR3 is 15 residues long. The J segment lost 4 bases and the V segment lost 2 bases, leaving 8 bases of the junction unmatched. The CDR3 sequence is CASSFLGGYGETQYF. As DNA, the CDR3 is TGCGCCAGCAGCTTTTTAGGGGGCTACGGAGAGACCCAGTACTTC.

V is TRBV28 and J is TRBJ1-5; TRBD1 matches at 9 bases. CDR1 MDHEN and CDR2 SYDVKM come from the germline V gene. Trimming took 3 bases from V and 3 from J; bases not matched to a gene: 9. CDR3 length equals 17 residues. CDR3 region: CASSLQGGQGLNQPQHF. The CDR3, as DNA: TGTGCCAGCAGTTTGCAAGGGGGACAGGGACTCAATCAGCCCCAGCATTTT.

This clone has only a few counts. The chain joins TRBV18 to TRBJ2-1, with D hard to call. V lost 2 bases to trimming and J lost 4 bases, with 6 bases between them. The CDR3 consists of 13 residues. Germline V gives CDR1 KGHSH, CDR2 LQKENI. The CDR3 region has the DNA TGTGCCAGCTCACCAGCGGAGTACAATGAGCAGTTCTTC. It translates to CASSPAEYNEQFF.